This T cell receptor beta chain was recovered during a study of cytomegalovirus exposure and HLA in healthy donors. On this clone itself: The antigen remains unidentified.

PCR primers comprised 60 Vbeta and 13 Jbeta primers. Repertoires were generated with immunoSEQ multiplex PCR, while TCRdb's copy carries only in-frame clones and drops some. The sample yields 120,000 or so clones, roughly 80% seen once. The study's findings and limits: One variant, a missense change in DCLRE1C, was linked in a later analysis to TCR beta V- and J-gene trimming. Within an earlier analysis, most TCR beta V segments proved productive either about 90% or about 30% of the time.

CDR3 size: 15 residues. Germline V lookup: CDR1 LNHDA, CDR2 SQIVND (reference sequence). After removal of 4 bases from V and 8 bases from J, the junction contained 9 bases not matched to a gene. This receptor was taken from a man in his fifties in good health and CMV-seropositive. Source material: PBMCs. The chain is built from TRBV19 and TRBJ1-4, with 8 bases matching TRBD1. The CDR3: CASSTDGQGREKLFF. The CDR3 region has the DNA TGTGCCAGTAGTACGGATGGACAGGGACGAGAAAAACTGTTTTTT.